This T cell receptor beta chain was sequenced for a study of cytomegalovirus exposure and HLA in healthy donors. Findings of the study overall: Based on reports, TCR beta sequences accurately predicted HLA-A and HLA-B alleles for most subjects. Cytomegalovirus-associated TCR beta chains were listed, numbering more than 150.

The study ran its PCR with 60 Vbeta and 13 Jbeta primers. Assay: immunoSEQ multiplex PCR; the TCRdb copy retains only in-frame clones and omits some. The listing records about 39,000 clones. Worth noting for this clone: Its antigen is as yet unknown.

Though nominally healthy at sampling, donors likely had unrecorded immune exposures. Sequenced sample: PBMCs. The source of this sequence is a male donor in good health and CMV-seronegative.

CDR3 sequence (DNA): TGTGCCAGCTCACTGACAGGGGCAAACGAGCAGTACTTC. Its translation is CASSLTGANEQYF. This chain joins TRBV18 and TRBJ2-5, with 8 bases lining up with TRBD1. The J call could be wrong; TRBJ2-7 is a better fit for the DNA end. The germline CDR1 and CDR2 sequences are KGHSH and LQKENI. This CDR3 comprises 13 residues.